The TCR beta chain described here comes from a study of cytomegalovirus exposure and HLA in healthy donors (TCRdb year 2017). About the study as a whole: In an earlier analysis of roughly 590 of the donors, 250 to 300 Gb of sequence data and 100 million or so unique TCR beta sequences from 180 million or so T cells were reported. About 300 gigabases of sequencing data and tens of millions of unique TCR sequences were included in an early release covering 550 to 650 HLA-typed donors. Of the 300 to 450 genotyped donors, roughly 80% fell in the genetic ancestry cluster associated with self-reported Caucasian donors. The study aimed to test whether signatures of past pathogen exposure could be identified by cataloging public T cell receptors. The study profiled the T cell repertoires of around 700 subjects by immunosequencing and related them to cytomegalovirus serostatus. Along with the 666-subject first cohort, a separate validation cohort of over a hundred different subjects was used. To predict cytomegalovirus infection status, the study brought together high-throughput TCR immunosequencing, statistical association of individual TCRs with disease status, and machine learning. A later analysis re-examined previously published TCR beta repertoires from 600 to 700 donors and added high-resolution HLA genotyping to investigate patterns of TCR occurrence. The later analysis used no new phenotypic data to find candidate immune exposures, relying instead on TCR beta sequences and their occurrence across donors. To decide whether each TCR beta V gene segment behaved as functional or pseudogenic, an earlier analysis of fewer than 750 of the donors relied on high-throughput TCR beta sequencing. Donor age, sex, ethnicity and CMV serostatus were compiled alongside the repertoire data. A later genetic analysis took genome-wide SNP genotypes for about 65% of the 666 donors and used that subset as a discovery cohort. Every discovery cohort repertoire had been produced on one sequencing platform. Class I and class II HLA loci were covered by the typing at four-digit resolution. Typing coverage varied by locus: roughly 620-640 donors for A, B, C, DRB1 and DQB1; roughly 510 for DQA1; approximately 610 for DPA1; roughly 470 for DPB1. Several DR-DQ haplotypes were handled as single units for association and clustering, since linkage in the cohort was strong. On average, roughly 250,000 unique TCR beta nucleotide sequences were sequenced per donor among about 400 genotyped donors of the cohort, with roughly 19% of those sequences being non-productive. Findings and caveats that apply to the study as a whole: A cluster of highly shared sequence variants was judged likely to be a technical artifact of the sequencing pipeline. This cohort had only TCR beta chains sequenced, and the lack of alpha or paired-chain data limited which features could be detected. Because HLA typing was unavailable for some donors at each locus, only the typed subset was used in association tests. Because the 87-base-pair reads could not distinguish some IMGT-functional V segments, including TRBV6-2 and TRBV6-3, those segments were excluded. In an earlier analysis of several hundred of the donors, most TCR beta V segments were observed in productive rearrangements about 87% or about 30% of the time, broadly matching IMGT annotations. Most TCR sequences were observed very rarely across donors, whereas some public TCRs were present in many individuals. According to a later analysis, most CMV-associated TCR beta chains appeared to be HLA-restricted, and the HLA associations seemed to be driven largely by CMV exposure. Assigning TCR associations to individual alleles was difficult when HLA alleles, especially DR and DQ, strongly co-occurred. Specific HLA alleles were associated with 18,000 or so TCR beta sequences at a false discovery rate of 0.05 in a later analysis. In a later analysis, several top co-occurrence clusters were reported to appear linked to parvovirus B19, influenza, CMV and Epstein-Barr virus. A total of about 150 TCR beta chains were listed by the study as associated with cytomegalovirus. In vitro tests confirmed that a few of the cytomegalovirus-associated TCR beta chains recognize cytomegalovirus antigens. Cytomegalovirus status was reported to be diagnosed by the classifier with high specificity and sensitivity in both the original and validation cohorts. Correlated functional status among segregating V segments might reflect linkage disequilibrium, but an unknown experimental factor could not be ruled out. A later genetic analysis reported fewer N-insertions in productive TCRs among donors in an Asian-associated ancestry cluster than the roughly 650-donor mean. A further reported finding was that TCR beta sequences accurately predicted the HLA-A and HLA-B alleles for most subjects in the first cohort. Because counts were too low, seventeen rarely observed V segments, including chromosome 9 orphons, were excluded from the earlier analysis of 500 to 700 of the donors. The only immune exposure information available for the cohort was CMV serostatus. In a later analysis, HLA-associated TCR beta chains were found to be more clonally expanded and to have lower generation probabilities than equally common non-associated chains. In a later genetic analysis, a missense DCLRE1C variant was associated with V-gene and J-gene trimming of TCR beta chains, and the association was replicated in an independent cohort. In a later analysis, TCR association rates were found to vary across HLA loci, with the most associated TCRs seen for DRB1 alleles and the fewest for HLA-C alleles. According to the authors, the approach could potentially be generalized to other disease states and immunological phenotypes. Presence/absence analyses assumed roughly uniform sequencing depth across donors, an assumption that may not hold.

The library was built by means of the immunoSEQ multiplex PCR assay. The multiplex PCR relied on a mix of 60 forward primers for TCR Vbeta segments and 13 reverse primers for TCR Jbeta segments. Amplification of the CDR3 region of rearranged TCR beta genes was performed with a multiplex PCR assay on genomic DNA. The amplified TCR beta libraries were sequenced on the Illumina HiSeq System as 87-base-pair reads. Under the source paper's analysis protocol: Across the 670 or so repertoires, a later analysis counted some 80 million unique TCR beta chains, roughly 11 million of which were shared by at least two donors. To remove PCR and sequencing errors, raw reads were error-corrected and collapsed into unique sequences using a nearest-neighbor algorithm that merged closely related sequences. To assign V, D and J gene segments, CDR3 sequences were aligned to IMGT reference sequences. For a sequence to be retained, at least a six-nucleotide match to both a V gene segment and a J gene segment was required. Rearrangements were called productive when the CDR3 lacked stop codons and stayed in frame with V and J; all others were non-productive. Following IMGT convention, CDR3 was defined as the stretch from the second conserved V-encoded cysteine up to the conserved J-encoded phenylalanine. In an earlier analysis of roughly 610 of the donors, sequences lacking an unambiguous match to a single V gene segment were excluded. In an earlier analysis of several hundred of the donors, a V segment was called functional when productive rearrangements were above 56.7%, and segregating when the standard deviation between donors exceeded 5%. To diagnose cytomegalovirus status from the catalog of TCR beta chain sequences, a statistical classification framework was built. A later analysis assigned V and J genes by comparing TCR nucleotide sequences with IMGT/GENE-DB human TR gene sequences. In a later analysis, CDR3 sequences and most-parsimonious VDJ recombination scenarios were assigned using the TCRdist pipeline. In a later analysis, each TCR beta chain was defined by its CDR3 amino acid sequence together with its V-gene family, and reads lacking a unique V-gene family were excluded. As a way to deal with suspected cross-contamination and a sequencing artifact, a later analysis dropped 592 nucleotide sequences that were highly shared and had low generation probability. For each public chain, a later analysis derived a clonal expansion index from normalized ranks of inferred template counts within each repertoire. In a later analysis, generation probabilities were computed with a VDJ recombination model fitted to out-of-frame rearrangements, and the resulting probabilities were checked against IGoR. Hypergeometric tests were used in a later analysis to score TCR-TCR, TCR-HLA and TCR-CMV co-occurrence, with a repertoire-size bias correction applied to the TCR pairs. False discovery rates were estimated in a later analysis by permuting HLA or CMV assignments 20 times. In a later analysis, co-occurring TCRs were grouped using DBSCAN, with TCRdist sequence similarity added in when clustering inside HLA-allele-positive subsets. For co-occurrence clustering, repertoires with fewer than 30,000 or more than 120,000 public chains were excluded, along with roughly 5 repertoires with anomalous nucleotide sharing. TCRdb re-hosts the immuneACCESS table, in-frame sequences only. Its copies lack some clones; in the studies checked, an unresolved V gene accounts for under half of them, and the cause for the rest is not known. D and trimming were read from the DNA, whereas the V and J calls and clone size are those reported in that table. A total of around 150,000 clones appear in this sample, roughly 80% of them only once. The ten most abundant clones make up around 2% of the sample.

The CDR3, from cysteine to phenylalanine, totals 16 residues. The read is trimmed to its CDR3 DNA, 48 bases read in frame from base 1. From V the trimming removes 5 bases and from J it removes 1 base, while the gene matches leave 10 bases of the junction unaccounted for. The germline V gene encodes CDR1 PRHDT and CDR2 FYEKMQ (reference sequence). About this clone itself: The target of this receptor is not known. Base qualities are not recorded, but no much larger clone differs from it by a single base.

In total, roughly 670 healthy bone marrow donors made up the cohort. At the time of sampling, every cohort member was nominally healthy, though immune exposures that went unrecorded were likely present. The donor tested CMV seronegative and was one of the 352 seronegative cohort members. Every donor gave a peripheral blood sample, and the peripheral blood mononuclear cells from that sample were used for TCR beta sequencing. Genomic DNA extraction from the blood cell samples was performed with the Qiagen DNeasy Blood Extraction Kit. Sequencing was performed on PBMCs. In this chain, TRBV13 is recombined with TRBJ1-1; 7 middle bases align to TRBD1. The sequence derives from a man younger than 40 in good health and CMV-seronegative. The nucleotides are TGTGCCAGCAGCCCTTCAGGGGGTTCGGGGAACACTGAAGCTTTCTTT. It specifies CASSPSGGSGNTEAFF.